This TCR beta chain comes out of a study of T cells in Graves' hyperthyroidism and ophthalmopathy. Diagnosis of hyperthyroidism was new in patients aged 18 to 65, and its duration was under 2 months. V was trimmed by 5 bases and J by 5 bases, leaving 19 bases between them. This CDR3 comprises 15 residues. Germline CDR1 and CDR2: SGHVS and FQNEAQ. From RNA transcripts, TCR beta CDR3 regions were amplified. The TCR CDR3 first-round RT-PCR relied on the HTBI primer set. TCRdb re-called the multiplex PCR reads with MiXCR, one entry per CDR3 protein. The sample includes hundreds of thousands of distinct CDR3 sequences, roughly 37% of them seen just once.

Sequenced sample: blood. V and J are TRBV7-8 and TRBJ2-7, with a weak D call TRBD1 (6 bases). The TCR was taken from a man between 18 and 35 years old with Graves' hyperthyroidism. CDR3 in amino acids: CASSQGWGEDDEQYF. CDR3 in DNA: TGTGCCAGCAGCCAGGGGTGGGGAGAGGACGACGAGCAGTACTTC.